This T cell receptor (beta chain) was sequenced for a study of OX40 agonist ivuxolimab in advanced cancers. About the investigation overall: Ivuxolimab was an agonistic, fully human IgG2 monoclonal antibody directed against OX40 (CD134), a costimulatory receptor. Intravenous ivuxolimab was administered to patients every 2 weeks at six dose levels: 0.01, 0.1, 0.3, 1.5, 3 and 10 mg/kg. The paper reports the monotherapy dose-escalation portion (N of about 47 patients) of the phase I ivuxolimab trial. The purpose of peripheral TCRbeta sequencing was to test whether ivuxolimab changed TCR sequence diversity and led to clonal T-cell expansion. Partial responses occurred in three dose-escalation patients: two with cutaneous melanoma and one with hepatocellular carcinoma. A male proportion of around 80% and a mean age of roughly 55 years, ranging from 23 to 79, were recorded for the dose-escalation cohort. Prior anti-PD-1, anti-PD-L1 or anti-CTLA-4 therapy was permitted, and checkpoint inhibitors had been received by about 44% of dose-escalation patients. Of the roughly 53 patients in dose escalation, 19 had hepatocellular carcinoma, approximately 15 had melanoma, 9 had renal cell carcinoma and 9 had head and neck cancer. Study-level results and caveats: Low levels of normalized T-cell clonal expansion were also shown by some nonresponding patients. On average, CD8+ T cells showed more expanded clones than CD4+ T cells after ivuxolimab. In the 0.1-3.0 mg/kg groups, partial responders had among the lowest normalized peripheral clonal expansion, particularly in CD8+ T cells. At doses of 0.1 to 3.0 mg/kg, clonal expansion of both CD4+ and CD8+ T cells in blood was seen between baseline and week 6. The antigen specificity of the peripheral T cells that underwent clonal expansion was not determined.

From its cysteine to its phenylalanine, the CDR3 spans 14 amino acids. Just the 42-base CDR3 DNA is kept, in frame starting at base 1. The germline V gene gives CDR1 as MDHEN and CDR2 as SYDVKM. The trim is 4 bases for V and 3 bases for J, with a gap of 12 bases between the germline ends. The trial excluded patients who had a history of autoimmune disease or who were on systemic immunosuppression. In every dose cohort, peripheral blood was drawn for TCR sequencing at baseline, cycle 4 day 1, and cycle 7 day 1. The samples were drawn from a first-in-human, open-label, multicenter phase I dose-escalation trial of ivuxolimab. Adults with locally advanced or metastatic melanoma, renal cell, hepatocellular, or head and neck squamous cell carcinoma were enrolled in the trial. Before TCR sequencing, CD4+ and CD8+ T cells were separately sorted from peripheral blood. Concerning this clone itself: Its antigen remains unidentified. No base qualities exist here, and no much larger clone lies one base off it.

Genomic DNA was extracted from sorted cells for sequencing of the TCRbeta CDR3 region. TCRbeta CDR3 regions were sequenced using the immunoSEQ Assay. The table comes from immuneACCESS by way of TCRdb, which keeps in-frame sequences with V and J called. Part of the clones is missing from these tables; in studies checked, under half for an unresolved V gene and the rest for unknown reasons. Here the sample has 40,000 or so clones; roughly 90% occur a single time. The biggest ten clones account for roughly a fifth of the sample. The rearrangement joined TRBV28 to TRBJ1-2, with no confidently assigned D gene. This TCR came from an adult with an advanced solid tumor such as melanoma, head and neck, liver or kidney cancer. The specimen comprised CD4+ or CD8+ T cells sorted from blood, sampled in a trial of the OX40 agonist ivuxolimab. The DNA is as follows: TGTGCCAGCAGTTCGATCCCTGATTACTATGGCTACACCTTC. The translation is CASSSIPDYYGYTF.